Reported below is one TCR beta chain. The CDR3 covers 15 residues. Trimming cost V 4 bases and J 4 bases, with 14 bases left between them. The germline V gene encodes CDR1 LGHNA and CDR2 YNFKEQ. The data stem from a study of blood T cell repertoires in COVID-19. Turning to the study itself: Some COVID-19 samples were acute and others convalescent; all came from the United States, Italy and Spain. Nucleic acid was either cDNA or gDNA, and it came from T cells, B-cell-depleted T cells, or PBMCs.

Per the original methods: Estimation of nucleated cell counts relied on the amplification of reference gene primers. Clones were read by immunoSEQ multiplex PCR, and TCRdb kept only the in-frame ones, dropping some. The V and J calls and clone size were taken over from that table, and D and trimming were inferred from the DNA. The repertoire holds about 220,000 clones, approximately 81% seen once, with less than 20% in the top ten. The chain uses TRBV4-2 and TRBJ1-5; maybe TRBD1 (6 bases). The receptor was derived from a man aged 30 to 39 with active or convalescent COVID-19. Material: peripheral blood. This CDR3 reads CASSPSDSPNQPQHF. CDR3 nucleotides: TGTGCCAGCAGCCCCTCGGACAGCCCGAATCAGCCCCAGCATTTT.